Here is one TCR beta chain with its context. The antigen is undetermined. These data come from a study of radiotherapy plus CTLA-4 blockade in lung cancer. Study summary: An objective response was seen in 15% to 20% of patients, and disease control in 30% to 35%. Notes on the study in general: Radiotherapy was combined with ipilimumab, and tumor-derived TCR clones then expanded in blood. Early clone dynamics of blood T cells, plus interferon-beta, reportedly predicted response best.

Focal radiation with ipilimumab CTLA-4 blockade was given to patients with chemo-refractory metastatic non-small-cell lung cancer. CDR1 is SGHTA, CDR2 FQGNSA, per germline. The CDR3 sequence is 13 residues long. Trimming shortened V by 0 bases and J by 7 bases, and 6 bases separated the two germline ends. Profiled with immunoSEQ multiplex PCR; TCRdb holds only in-frame clones, not every one. The sample carries tens of thousands of clones, around 87% recorded once. Sample: peripheral blood, taken from a patient treated with radiotherapy plus ipilimumab. This chain uses TRBV7-2 with TRBJ2-2, with D tentatively TRBD1 (5 bases). This receptor was taken from a human donor with non-small cell lung cancer that progressed on radiotherapy plus ipilimumab. The CDR3 loop is CASSLARVGELFF. CDR3 DNA: TGTGCCAGCAGCTTAGCCAGGGTCGGGGAGCTGTTTTTT.